The 26 T cell receptor beta chains given below trace back to one sample, sequenced in a study of blood T cell repertoires in COVID-19. TCRdb's table, derived via immunoSEQ multiplex PCR, lists solely in-frame clones and lacks some. This sample has around 170,000 clones, with under 85% found just once. What was sequenced was peripheral blood. These receptors were collected from a woman in her 40s with acute or convalescent COVID-19.

The chain joins TRBV5-1 to TRBJ2-3; perhaps TRBD1 as D (6 bases). The CDR3 spans 13 residues. V lost 0 bases to trimming and J lost 5 bases, with 7 bases between them. Germline V gives CDR1 SGHRS, CDR2 YFSETQ. The CDR3 DNA reads TGCGCCAGCAGCTTGGGGGGGCAAGATACGCAGTATTTT. Protein product: CASSLGGQDTQYF.

V and J are TRBV27 and TRBJ1-6; the match to TRBD1 covers 9 bases. Losses at the gene ends were 6 bases for V and 4 bases for J; bases not matched to a gene: 1. This CDR3 is built from 14 residues. Germline V gene lookup returns CDR1 MNHEY and CDR2 SMNVEV (reference sequence). The CDR3 DNA sequence: TGTGCCAGCAGGGACAGGGGTTATAATTCACCCCTCCACTTT. This codes for CASRDRGYNSPLHF.

The chain links TRBV7-6 to TRBJ2-2; D gene unclear. The germline V gene encodes CDR1 SGHVS and CDR2 FNYEAQ. Deletions cut 2 bases from V and 0 bases from J, with 19 bases between. The CDR3 consists of 19 residues. CDR3 region: CASSLNIRGGHANTGELFF. Here the CDR3 DNA reads TGTGCCAGCAGCTTAAACATTCGCGGCGGCCACGCGAACACCGGGGAGCTGTTTTTT.

This clone appeared a few times. This sequence joins TRBV5-4 and TRBJ2-1; the match to TRBD2 covers 11 bases. V lost 4 bases to trimming and J lost 6 bases; unmatched junction nucleotides: 9. The CDR3 totals 16 residues. Germline V CDR1 and CDR2: SGHNT, YYREEE (reference sequence). In nucleotides, the CDR3 is TGTGCCAGCAGCGCCAAACAACTAGCGGGGGCCAATGAGCAGTTCTTC. It codes for CASSAKQLAGANEQFF.

J is TRBJ2-7 and V is TRBV4-1, with a tentative D call TRBD1 (5 bases). CDR1 is MGHRA and CDR2 is YSYEKL in the germline V gene. This CDR3 has 15 residues. Deletions cut 4 bases from V and 0 bases from J, with 13 bases between. The DNA for the CDR3 is TGCGCCAGCAGCCGCACACAGGCTCCCTCCTACGAGCAGTACTTC. Protein sequence: CASSRTQAPSYEQYF.

This rearrangement joins TRBV28 to TRBJ2-7; 8 bases align to TRBD2. The CDR3 consists of 16 residues. Germline CDR1 is MDHEN and CDR2 is SYDVKM. Trimming took 5 bases from V and 7 from J; bases not matched to a gene: 16. Here the CDR3 DNA reads TGTGCCAGCAGTCAGGCAGCGGGGGTCCCTCTTTTAGAGCAGTACTTC. Translating it yields CASSQAAGVPLLEQYF.

V is TRBV10-1 and J is TRBJ2-2; D unclear. Per germline, CDR1 WNHNN and CDR2 SYGVQD (reference sequence). This CDR3 contains 15 residues. The germline V and J ends were trimmed by 0 bases and 0 bases, with 5 bases remaining between them. The chain's CDR3 is CASSESRSNTGELFF. The CDR3 DNA follows: TGCGCCAGCAGTGAGTCGAGGTCGAACACCGGGGAGCTGTTTTTT.

The V gene is TRBV12-3 or TRBV12-4, the J gene TRBJ2-3; tentatively, D is TRBD1 (6 bases). Trimming shortened V by 6 bases and J by 2 bases, and 9 bases separated the two germline ends. The CDR3 is made up of 13 amino acids. CDR3 amino acids: CASRDSHTDTQYF. CDR3 sequence (DNA): TGTGCCAGCAGGGACAGTCACACAGATACGCAGTATTTT.

Of note for this clone: The identical CDR3 is also encoded by other nucleotide sequences in the sample. V and J are TRBV19 and TRBJ1-2; D is undetermined. The ends were cut back, 5 bases at V and 4 bases at J, with 8 bases in the middle. Per germline, CDR1 LNHDA and CDR2 SQIVND (reference sequence). CDR3 length: 12 amino acids. The CDR3: CASSLRSYGYTF. For the CDR3, the DNA is TGTGCCAGTAGTCTCCGGTCCTATGGCTACACCTTC.

The chain has TRBV9 and TRBJ2-1; TRBD1 is a possible D gene (6 bases). CDR3 length equals 12 residues. In germline, CDR1 is SGDLS, CDR2 YYNGEE. Trimming took off 7 bases at V and 4 bases at J, with 9 bases between the two ends. CDR3 nucleotide sequence: TGTGCCAGCCAGGACAGTTACAATGAGCAGTTCTTC. Protein: CASQDSYNEQFF.

The rearrangement uses TRBV27 and TRBJ1-1; 7 bases map to TRBD1. After removal of 6 bases from V and 7 bases from J, the junction contained 5 bases not matched to a gene. This CDR3 is built from 12 residues. In germline, CDR1 is MNHEY, CDR2 SMNVEV (reference sequence). The CDR3 coding sequence is TGTGCCAGCAGACAGGGGCTCGGTGAAGCTTTCTTT. Translating gives CASRQGLGEAFF.

The chain couples TRBV6-4 to TRBJ2-1; D is ambiguous. Germline assignment: CDR1 MRHNA and CDR2 SNTAGT. CDR3 length equals 12 residues. Trimming removed 2 bases from V and 6 bases from J, with 5 bases in between. In DNA, the CDR3 is TGTGCCAGCAGTGACCCAGGCAATGAGCAGTTCTTC. Translating gives CASSDPGNEQFF.

V is TRBV5-5 and J is TRBJ2-7; 10 nucleotides agree with TRBD1. CDR1 and CDR2 from the germline V gene are SGHKS and YYEKEE (reference sequence). This CDR3 has 17 residues. Unmatched junction bases numbered 13, after V lost 5 bases and J lost 2 bases. The CDR3 nucleotides read TGTGCCAGCAGTTTTGCCCCCTCCGGGACAGGGGCCTACGAGCAGTACTTC. Protein sequence: CASSFAPSGTGAYEQYF.

This chain connects TRBV3-1 (or the pseudogene TRBV3-2) to TRBJ2-3; tentative D call: TRBD2 (7 bases). The CDR3 totals 13 residues. V was trimmed by 1 base and J by 6 bases, leaving 8 bases between them. CDR1 is LGHDT, CDR2 YNNKEL, per germline (reference sequence). The CDR3 nucleotides read TGTGCCAGCAGCCAAGGGGGGGGCGATACGCAGTATTTT. Translated: CASSQGGGDTQYF.

This clone showed up just once. The J gene is TRBJ1-4, the V gene TRBV4-2; D perhaps matches TRBD1 (5 bases). Germline CDR1 LGHNA, CDR2 YNFKEQ. The CDR3 is made up of 14 amino acids. V was clipped by 5 bases and J by 5 bases, with 12 bases between them. CDR3 sequence reads: CASSEGRENEKLFF. The CDR3 DNA follows: TGTGCCAGCAGCGAGGGGCGGGAGAATGAAAAACTGTTTTTT.

The rearrangement uses TRBV5-1 and TRBJ2-1; 7 bases line up with TRBD2. V gave up 4 bases and J gave up 6 bases; unmatched junction bases: 10. The CDR3 runs to 15 residues. The germline V gene has CDR1 SGHRS and CDR2 YFSETQ. The CDR3 sequence is CASSTDPPGGNEQFF. CDR3 nucleotide sequence: TGCGCCAGCAGCACCGATCCTCCGGGGGGCAATGAGCAGTTCTTC.

This clone was recorded once. The chain is built from TRBV19 and TRBJ1-1; no clear D. The length of the CDR3 is 13 residues. Germline CDR1 reads LNHDA; CDR2 reads SQIVND (reference sequence). Between the trimmed V and J ends, which lost 3 bases and 8 bases, there was a span of 13 bases. In DNA, the CDR3 is TGTGCCAGTAGTATGCAGAATTACCCCGAAGCTTTCTTT. It translates to CASSMQNYPEAFF.

J is TRBJ1-2 and V is TRBV5-1, with a possible D match to TRBD1 (5 bases). There are 14 residues in the CDR3. V was pared by 1 base and J by 8 bases, with 15 bases between. The germline V gene encodes CDR1 SGHRS and CDR2 YFSETQ. The CDR3 DNA follows: TGCGCCAGCAGCTTGAGTGGACATGTCGACGGCTACACCTTC. As protein: CASSLSGHVDGYTF.

This sequence joins TRBV6-5 and TRBJ2-3; no definite D call. The CDR3 runs 12 residues. Between the trimmed V and J ends, which lost 6 bases and 4 bases, there was a span of 8 bases. From germline, CDR1 is MNHEY and CDR2 SVGAGI. Here the CDR3 reads CASSPRADTQYF. The CDR3 DNA reads as TGTGCCAGCAGCCCCCGAGCAGATACGCAGTATTTT.

The chain is built from TRBV28 and TRBJ1-6; 7 bases align to TRBD1. The V gene's germline CDR1 is MDHEN and CDR2 SYDVKM. The CDR3 covers 15 residues. With V trimmed by 2 bases and J by 10 bases, 8 bases remained unmatched. In nucleotides, the CDR3 is TGTGCCAGCAGTTTAATCAAGACAGGGTCCTCACCCCTCCACTTT. Protein sequence: CASSLIKTGSSPLHF.

This clone has a handful of counts. The chain links TRBV9 to TRBJ2-7; 7 nucleotides match TRBD2. The CDR3 extends over 17 amino acids. V lost 0 bases to trimming and J lost 1 base; unmatched junction nucleotides: 10. Per germline, CDR1 SGDLS and CDR2 YYNGEE. The CDR3 protein is CASSVGAQQAGSYEQYF. The CDR3 coding sequence is TGTGCCAGCAGCGTAGGCGCCCAGCAAGCGGGGTCCTACGAGCAGTACTTC.

J is TRBJ2-2 and V is TRBV5-4; 12 bases align to TRBD2. V gave up 2 bases and J gave up 8 bases; unmatched junction bases: 10. CDR1 is SGHNT and CDR2 is YYREEE in the germline V gene (reference sequence). The CDR3 runs 17 residues. As DNA, the CDR3 is TGTGCCAGCAGCTTCACTAGCGGGAGGTTCCTAGGGGGGGAGCTGTTTTTT. Its protein product is CASSFTSGRFLGGELFF.

This chain connects TRBV11-2 to TRBJ1-1; the D is unclear. CDR1 and CDR2 (germline): SGHAT, FQNNGV. CDR3 length: 12 residues. The V and J ends lost 5 bases and 1 base respectively, with 5 bases between them. The CDR3 bases are TGTGCCAGCAGCGGTAGGAACACTGAAGCTTTCTTT. Translating gives CASSGRNTEAFF.

The chain joins TRBV19 to TRBJ1-2; D may be TRBD1 (5 bases). Per the germline V gene, CDR1 is LNHDA and CDR2 is SQIVND (reference sequence). This CDR3 has 13 amino acids. Between the trimmed V and J ends, which lost 9 bases and 3 bases, there was a span of 14 bases. CDR3 region: CASEDNLHYGYTF. In nucleotides, the CDR3 is TGTGCCAGCGAGGACAACCTCCACTATGGCTACACCTTC.

The rearrangement uses TRBV28 and TRBJ1-1; D might be TRBD1 (5 bases). Per germline, CDR1 MDHEN and CDR2 SYDVKM. This CDR3 has 15 residues. Trimming took 5 bases from V and 7 from J, leaving 20 bases between them. CDR3 loop: CASSTGRGKVGEAFF. CDR3 in DNA: TGTGCCAGCAGTACCGGTCGGGGGAAGGTCGGTGAAGCTTTCTTT.

The genes are TRBV5-4 and TRBJ1-2; TRBD1 aligns across 7 bases. Germline CDR1 reads SGHNT; CDR2 reads YYREEE (reference sequence). J gave up 3 bases and V 6 bases, and 2 bases lay outside the gene matches. The CDR3 is 12 amino acids. The CDR3 sequence is CASNGTDYGYTF. Written as DNA, the CDR3 is TGTGCCAGCAATGGGACAGACTATGGCTACACCTTC.